This paragraph covers one TCR beta chain sequence. Its antigen remains unidentified. It has no much larger one-base neighbor in the sample; base qualities were not kept. The data are from a study of cytomegalovirus exposure and HLA in healthy donors (dated by TCRdb to the late 2010s). About the study as a whole: An earlier analysis of some 620 of the donors reported around 280 Gb of sequence data and approximately 120 million unique TCR beta sequences obtained from some 170 million T cells. Donor age, sex, ethnicity and CMV serostatus were compiled alongside the repertoire data. Across 300 to 500 genotyped donors of the cohort, an average of roughly 250,000 unique TCR beta nucleotide sequences per donor were sequenced, and approximately 19% of those sequences were non-productive. The genetic ancestry cluster associated with self-reported Caucasian donors included roughly 84% of the roughly 400 genotyped donors. To predict cytomegalovirus infection status, the study combined high-throughput TCR immunosequencing, statistical association of individual TCRs with disease status, and machine learning. The aim of the study was to test whether cataloging public T cell receptors could identify signatures of past pathogen exposure. An early release that covered about 600 HLA-typed donors contained approximately 320 gigabases of sequencing data and roughly 84 million unique TCR sequences. Both class I and class II loci were covered by HLA typing, at four-digit resolution. All discovery cohort repertoires had been generated on a single sequencing platform. In a later analysis, previously published TCR beta repertoires from more than 500 donors were re-analyzed and high-resolution HLA genotyping was added so that TCR occurrence patterns could be studied. To decide whether each TCR beta V gene segment behaved as functional or pseudogenic, an earlier analysis of 587 of the donors relied on high-throughput TCR beta sequencing. A few DR-DQ haplotypes were treated as single units for association and clustering because of strong linkage in the cohort. Rather than using new phenotypic data, the later analysis identified candidate immune exposures from TCR beta sequences and from how often those sequences occurred across donors. The study profiled the T cell repertoires of approximately 700 subjects by immunosequencing and related them to cytomegalovirus serostatus. The number of donors typed differed by locus, with 629-630 for A, B, C, DRB1 and DQB1, about 500 for DQA1, approximately 580 for DPA1, and around 460 for DPB1. In addition to the first cohort of roughly 670 subjects, a separate validation cohort of 120 different subjects was used. A later genetic analysis took genome-wide SNP genotypes for about 55% of the roughly 670 donors and used that subset as a discovery cohort.

The cohort was made up of about 670 healthy bone marrow donors. At the time of sampling, every cohort member was nominally healthy, though immune exposures that went unrecorded were likely present. The donor was CMV seropositive and was included in the group of almost 300 seropositive cohort members. A peripheral blood sample was collected from each donor, and TCR beta sequencing was performed on peripheral blood mononuclear cells. Genomic DNA was extracted from the blood cell samples with the Qiagen DNeasy Blood Extraction Kit. V was cut back by 2 bases and J by 8 bases, leaving a gap of 17 bases between them. From the germline V gene, CDR1 is SGDLS and CDR2 is YYNGEE. The CDR3 spans 15 residues, from the cysteine through the phenylalanine. Of all the DNA, just the CDR3 is kept, 45 bases in frame from base 1. What the authors observed across the whole study: According to a later analysis, parvovirus B19, influenza, CMV and Epstein-Barr virus appeared linked to several top co-occurrence clusters. Presence/absence analyses assumed roughly uniform sequencing depth across donors, an assumption that may not hold. In a later analysis, HLA-associated TCR beta chains showed more clonal expansion and lower generation probabilities than non-associated chains that were equally common. The 87-base-pair reads could not distinguish some IMGT-functional V segments, including TRBV6-2 and TRBV6-3, so those segments were excluded. Because HLA typing was unavailable for some donors at each locus, only the typed subset was used in association tests. A group of highly shared sequence variants was considered likely to be a technical artifact of the sequencing pipeline. In both the original and validation cohorts, the classifier was reported to diagnose cytomegalovirus status with high specificity and sensitivity. In a later analysis, most CMV-associated TCR beta chains were found to appear HLA-restricted, with HLA associations seemingly driven largely by CMV exposure. The earlier analysis of some 540 of the donors excluded seventeen rarely observed V segments, including chromosome 9 orphons, because counts were too low. Correlated functional status among segregating V segments might reflect linkage disequilibrium, but an unknown experimental factor could not be ruled out. V-gene and J-gene trimming of TCR beta chains was associated with a missense DCLRE1C variant in a later genetic analysis, and the association was replicated in an independent cohort. In a later genetic analysis, fewer N-insertions in productive TCRs were reported among donors in an Asian-associated ancestry cluster than the roughly 700-donor mean. Specific HLA alleles were associated with 15,000 to 20,000 TCR beta sequences at a false discovery rate of 0.05 in a later analysis. Most TCR sequences were observed very rarely across donors, whereas some public TCRs were present in many individuals. The study listed 150 to 200 TCR beta chains as associated with cytomegalovirus. For the cohort, immune exposure information was limited to CMV serostatus. Strong co-occurrence of HLA alleles, especially DR and DQ, made assigning TCR associations to individual alleles difficult. In this cohort, only TCR beta chains were sequenced, and detectable features were limited by the absence of alpha or paired-chain data. A further reported finding was that TCR beta sequences accurately predicted the HLA-A and HLA-B alleles for most subjects in the first cohort. In vitro tests confirmed that a few of the cytomegalovirus-associated TCR beta chains recognize cytomegalovirus antigens. The authors suggested that the approach could potentially be extended to other disease states and immunological phenotypes. According to a later analysis, TCR association rates differed among HLA loci, with DRB1 alleles showing the most associated TCRs and HLA-C alleles showing the fewest. In an earlier analysis of approximately 600 of the donors, most TCR beta V segments were observed in productive rearrangements about 87% or about 30% of the time, broadly matching IMGT annotations.

The library was generated by the immunoSEQ multiplex PCR assay. For the multiplex PCR, a mixture combining 60 forward primers for TCR Vbeta segments and 13 reverse primers for TCR Jbeta segments was used. The CDR3 region of rearranged TCR beta genes was amplified from genomic DNA with a multiplex PCR assay. On the Illumina HiSeq System, the amplified TCR beta libraries were sequenced as 87-base-pair reads. In the paper's pipeline: A later analysis counted tens of millions of unique TCR beta chains across the 690 or so repertoires, and around 9.9 million of these chains were shared by at least two donors. Raw reads were error-corrected and collapsed into unique sequences by a nearest-neighbor algorithm in which closely related sequences were merged to remove PCR and sequencing errors. To assign V, D and J gene segments, CDR3 sequences were aligned to IMGT reference sequences. For a sequence to be retained, a match of at least six nucleotides to both a V gene segment and a J gene segment was required. A rearrangement counted as productive if the CDR3 had no stop codons and remained in frame with V and J, and every other rearrangement counted as non-productive. CDR3 was defined according to IMGT convention as the region running from the second conserved V-encoded cysteine to the conserved J-encoded phenylalanine. The earlier analysis of 550 to 650 of the donors excluded any sequence lacking an unambiguous match to a single V gene segment. In an earlier analysis of more than 500 of the donors, a V segment was called functional when productive rearrangements were above 56.7%, and segregating when the standard deviation between donors exceeded 5%. A statistical classification framework was developed to diagnose cytomegalovirus status using the catalog of TCR beta chain sequences. In a later analysis, TCR nucleotide sequences were compared against IMGT/GENE-DB human TR gene sequences so that V and J genes could be assigned. In a later analysis, CDR3 sequences and most-parsimonious VDJ recombination scenarios were assigned using the TCRdist pipeline. In a later analysis, every TCR beta chain was defined by the combination of its CDR3 amino acid sequence and its V-gene family, and reads without a unique V-gene family were dropped. To address suspected cross-contamination and a sequencing artifact, a later analysis removed 592 highly shared, low-generation-probability nucleotide sequences. A later analysis calculated a clonal expansion index for each public chain from normalized within-repertoire ranks of inferred template counts. In a later analysis, generation probabilities were computed with a VDJ recombination model fitted to out-of-frame rearrangements, and the resulting probabilities were checked against IGoR. In a later analysis, hypergeometric tests were used to score TCR-TCR, TCR-HLA and TCR-CMV co-occurrence, with a repertoire-size bias correction applied to TCR pairs. In a later analysis, false discovery rates were estimated by permuting HLA or CMV assignments 20 times. In a later analysis, co-occurring TCRs were grouped using DBSCAN, with TCRdist sequence similarity added in when clustering inside HLA-allele-positive subsets. Repertoires with fewer than 30,000 or more than 120,000 public chains, plus five repertoires with anomalous nucleotide sharing, were excluded from co-occurrence clustering. TCRdb mirrors the immuneACCESS table, restricted to in-frame sequences. Some clones are absent from its copies; in checked studies, under half trace to an unresolved V gene, and the reason for the others is unknown. Clone size and V and J calls were adopted from that table, with D and trimming inferred from the DNA. The sample has about 64,000 clones on record, 60% to 80% of them singletons. The ten top clones hold 4% to 5.5% of the sample.

The clonotype was recovered from a male donor in good health and CMV-seropositive. Recombination joined TRBV9 with TRBJ2-1; too little of a D gene remains to name it. The sample was PBMCs. The CDR3 loop reads CASSVSPGLNHEQFF. In nucleotides, the sequence is TGTGCCAGCAGCGTGAGCCCGGGTCTCAACCATGAGCAGTTCTTC.